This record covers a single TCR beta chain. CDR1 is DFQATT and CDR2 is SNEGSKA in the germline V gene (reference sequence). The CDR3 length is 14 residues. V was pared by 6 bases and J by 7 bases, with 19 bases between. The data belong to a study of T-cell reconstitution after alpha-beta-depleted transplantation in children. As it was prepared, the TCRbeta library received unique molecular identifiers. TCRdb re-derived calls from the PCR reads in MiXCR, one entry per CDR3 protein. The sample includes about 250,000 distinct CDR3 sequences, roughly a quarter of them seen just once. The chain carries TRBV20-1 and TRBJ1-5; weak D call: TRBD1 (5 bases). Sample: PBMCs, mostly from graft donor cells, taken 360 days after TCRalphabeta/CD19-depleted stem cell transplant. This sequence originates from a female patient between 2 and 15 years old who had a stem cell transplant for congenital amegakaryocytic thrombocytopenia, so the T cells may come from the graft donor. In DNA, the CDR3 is TGCAGTGCCACCCCGGGGGTGGAGGGACAGCCCCAGCATTTT. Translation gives CSATPGVEGQPQHF.